This record concerns one TCR beta chain sequence. The record originates from a study of cytomegalovirus exposure and HLA in healthy donors. This CDR3 contains 17 residues. V dropped 4 bases and J dropped 1 base, with 20 bases sitting between them. Germline V lookup: CDR1 SGHRS, CDR2 YFSETQ. The PCR employed 60 Vbeta primers together with 13 Jbeta primers. TCRdb's copy holds only in-frame clones and misses some; the assay was immunoSEQ multiplex PCR. The sample data list tens of thousands of clones. The TCR comes from a female donor in good health and CMV-seronegative. Sequenced sample: PBMCs. This rearrangement joins TRBV5-1 to TRBJ1-1; D unclear. CDR3 DNA: TGCGCCAGCAGCCCTGGTCACAGAATCTCAGGGAACACTGAAGCTTTCTTT. Its translation: CASSPGHRISGNTEAFF.